The 3 T cell receptor beta chains below come from one sample, sequenced in a study of T cells in Graves' hyperthyroidism and ophthalmopathy. Amplification of TCR beta CDR3 regions was performed using RNA transcripts as template. The study used the HTBI primer set for a first-round RT-PCR of the TCR CDR3. TCRdb reprocessed the multiplex PCR reads via MiXCR and lists one record per CDR3 protein. This sample has about 420,000 distinct CDR3 sequences, with approximately 14% found just once. Sequences were obtained from blood. Receptor source: a woman aged 18-29 years with Graves' hyperthyroidism.

This clonotype was counted at least ten times. CDR3 nucleotides: TGTGCCAGCAGTTACAAAGAGACCCAGTACTTC. It translates to CASSYKETQYF. The rearrangement uses TRBV6-2 or TRBV6-3 and TRBJ2-5; D remains ambiguous. Per germline, CDR1 MNHEY and CDR2 SVGEGT. The CDR3 covers 11 residues. Deletions cut 2 bases from V and 3 bases from J, with 1 base between.

Points on this clonotype: One base away lies a much larger clone, so this may be a sequencing read error. Likely a read error: the CDR3 ends without its conserved phenylalanine or tryptophan. The CDR3 reads CASSEQGAPHGYTL. The CDR3, as DNA: TGTGCCAGCAGTGAACAGGGGGCGCCGCATGGCTACACCCTC. The V and J genes are TRBV12-3 or TRBV12-4 and TRBJ1-2, with TRBD1 matching 9 bases. V was pared by 5 bases and J by 6 bases, with 7 bases of the junction left unmatched. This CDR3 has 14 residues.

The chain couples TRBV15 to TRBJ1-3; D is undetermined. The length of the CDR3 is 13 residues. Trimming stripped 0 bases from V and 2 bases from J, with 2 bases between. Germline V gene data show CDR1 as LNHNV and CDR2 as YYDKDF (reference sequence). In DNA form, the CDR3 reads TGTGCCACCAGCAGAGAGACTGGAAACACCATATATTTT. It specifies CATSRETGNTIYF.